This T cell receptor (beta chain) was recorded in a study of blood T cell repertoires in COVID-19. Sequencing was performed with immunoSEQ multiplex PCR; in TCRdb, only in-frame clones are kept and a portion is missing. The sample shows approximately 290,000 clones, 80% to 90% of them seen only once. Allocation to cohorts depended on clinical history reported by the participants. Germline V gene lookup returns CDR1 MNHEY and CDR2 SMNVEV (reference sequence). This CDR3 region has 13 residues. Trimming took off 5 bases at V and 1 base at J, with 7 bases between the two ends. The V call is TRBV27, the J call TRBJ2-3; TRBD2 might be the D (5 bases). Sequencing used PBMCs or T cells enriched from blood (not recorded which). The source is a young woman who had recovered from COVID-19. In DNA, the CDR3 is TGTGCCAGCAGTGGGAGAGGCACAGATACGCAGTATTTT. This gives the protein CASSGRGTDTQYF.